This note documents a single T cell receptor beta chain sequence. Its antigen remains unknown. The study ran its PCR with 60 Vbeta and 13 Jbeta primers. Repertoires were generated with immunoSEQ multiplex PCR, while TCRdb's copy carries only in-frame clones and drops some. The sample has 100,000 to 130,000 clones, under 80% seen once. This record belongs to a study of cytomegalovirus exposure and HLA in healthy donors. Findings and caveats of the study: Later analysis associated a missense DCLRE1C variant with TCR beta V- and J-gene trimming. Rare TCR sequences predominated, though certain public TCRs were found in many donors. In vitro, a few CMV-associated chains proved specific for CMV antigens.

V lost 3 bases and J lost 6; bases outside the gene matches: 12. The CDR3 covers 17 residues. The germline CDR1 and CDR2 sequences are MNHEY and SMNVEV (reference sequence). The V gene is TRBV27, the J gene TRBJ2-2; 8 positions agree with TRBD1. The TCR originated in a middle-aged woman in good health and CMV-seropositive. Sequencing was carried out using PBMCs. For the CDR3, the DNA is TGTGCCAGCAGTTTCGACAGGGGCGGTACTGGAGCCGGGGAGCTGTTTTTT. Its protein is CASSFDRGGTGAGELFF.